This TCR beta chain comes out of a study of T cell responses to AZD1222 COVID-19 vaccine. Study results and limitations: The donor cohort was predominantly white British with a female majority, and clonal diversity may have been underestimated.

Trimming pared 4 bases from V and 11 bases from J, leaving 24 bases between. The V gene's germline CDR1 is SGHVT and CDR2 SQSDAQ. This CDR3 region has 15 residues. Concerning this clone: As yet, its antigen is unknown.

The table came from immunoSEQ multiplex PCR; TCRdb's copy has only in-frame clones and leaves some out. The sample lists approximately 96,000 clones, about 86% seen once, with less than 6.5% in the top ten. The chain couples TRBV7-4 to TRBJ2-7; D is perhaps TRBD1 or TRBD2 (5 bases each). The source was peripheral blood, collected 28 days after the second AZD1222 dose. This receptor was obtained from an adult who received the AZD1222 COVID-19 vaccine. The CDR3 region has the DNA TGTGCCAGCAGCTACATGGGCAGGGACCTTTACGACGAGTACTTC. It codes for CASSYMGRDLYDEYF.